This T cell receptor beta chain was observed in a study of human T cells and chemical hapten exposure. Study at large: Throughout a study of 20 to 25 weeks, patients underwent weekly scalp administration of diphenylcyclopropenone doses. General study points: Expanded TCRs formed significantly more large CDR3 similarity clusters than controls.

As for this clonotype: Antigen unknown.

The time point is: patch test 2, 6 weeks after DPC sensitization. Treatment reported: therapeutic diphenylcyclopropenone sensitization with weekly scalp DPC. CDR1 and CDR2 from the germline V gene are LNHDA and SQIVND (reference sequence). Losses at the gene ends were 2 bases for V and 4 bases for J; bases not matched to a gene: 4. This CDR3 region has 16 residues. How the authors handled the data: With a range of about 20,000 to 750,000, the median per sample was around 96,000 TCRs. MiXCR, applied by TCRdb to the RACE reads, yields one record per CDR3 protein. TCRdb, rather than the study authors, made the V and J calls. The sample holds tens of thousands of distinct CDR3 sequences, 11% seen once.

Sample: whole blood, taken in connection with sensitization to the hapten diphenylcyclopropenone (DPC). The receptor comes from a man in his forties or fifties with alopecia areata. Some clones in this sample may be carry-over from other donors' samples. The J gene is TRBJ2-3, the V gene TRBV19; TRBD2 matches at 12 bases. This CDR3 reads CASSIWLAGGPDTQYF. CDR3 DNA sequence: TGTGCCAGTAGTATATGGCTAGCGGGAGGGCCAGATACGCAGTATTTT. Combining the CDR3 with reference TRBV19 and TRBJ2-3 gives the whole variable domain DGGITQSPKYLFRKEGQNVTLSCEQNLNHDAMYWYRQDPGQGLRLIYYSQIVNDFQKGDIAEGYSVSREKKESFPLTVTSAQKNPTAFYLCASSIWLAGGPDTQYFGPGTRLTVL.